A single sample gave rise to the 15 T cell receptor beta chains below, sequenced in a study of T-cell memory formation after mild COVID-19. Each CDR3 protein gets one entry after TCRdb re-called the 5' RACE reads with MiXCR. The sample contains some 300,000 distinct CDR3 sequences, roughly 21% of which appear only once. Sequencing was carried out using PBMCs or a T cell subset sorted from them (not recorded which). The receptors were gathered from a man aged 18-30 years who had mild COVID-19 (a few samples of this study predate the infection). Cell type and time point are not known.

CDR3 protein: CSARPGQGASYEQYF. The CDR3, as DNA: TGCAGTGCTAGACCAGGACAGGGGGCATCCTACGAGCAGTACTTC. V and J are TRBV20-1 and TRBJ2-7, with 11 bases fitting TRBD1. Germline CDR1 and CDR2: DFQATT and SNEGSKA (reference sequence). The CDR3 is made up of 15 amino acids. V was clipped by 2 bases and J by 1 base; unmatched bases: 4.

This clonotype appeared a few times. One end of the junction fails to match germline, which may point to a read error. This rearrangement joins TRBV20-1 to TRBJ2-1, with 7 nucleotides matching TRBD2. CDR3 length: 15 residues. The germline V gene encodes CDR1 DFQATT and CDR2 SNEGSKA (reference sequence). The CDR3 DNA reads as TGCAGTGCAAGAGAGCGGGGTAGGTCCTACAATGAGCAGTTCTTC. It specifies CSARERGRSYNEQFF.

The chain is built from TRBV19 and TRBJ1-6; 9 bases are shared with TRBD1. The J segment lost 11 bases and the V segment lost 6 bases, leaving 8 bases of the junction unmatched. CDR1 is LNHDA and CDR2 is SQIVND in the germline V gene (reference sequence). CDR3 size: 14 residues. The CDR3 loop is CASSRTGEGPPLHF. CDR3 in DNA: TGTGCCAGTAGCCGGACAGGGGAAGGTCCACCCCTCCACTTT.

The chain joins TRBV5-1 to TRBJ2-1; 8 positions agree with TRBD2. The germline CDR1 and CDR2 sequences are SGHRS and YFSETQ. Trimming removed 0 bases from V and 8 bases from J; junction bases left unmatched: 7. The CDR3 runs to 15 residues. The CDR3 region is CASSLGAGAGDEQFF. CDR3 DNA sequence: TGCGCCAGCAGCTTGGGAGCGGGGGCCGGGGATGAGCAGTTCTTC.

Only a few counts were recorded for this clonotype. The V call is TRBV24-1, the J call TRBJ1-5; possible D gene TRBD1, 5 bases. The germline CDR1 and CDR2 sequences are KGHDR and SFDVKD. The V and J ends lost 9 bases and 5 bases respectively, with 10 bases between them. The length of the CDR3 is 12 residues. CDR3 nucleotides: TGTGCCACCGGGGACGGTGATCAGCCCCAGCATTTT. It codes for CATGDGDQPQHF.

This clonotype occurred a few times. The rearrangement links TRBV20-1 to TRBJ2-2; D remains unclear. The ends were cut back, 4 bases at V and 1 base at J, with 10 bases in the middle. CDR3 size: 14 residues. The germline V gene encodes CDR1 DFQATT and CDR2 SNEGSKA (reference sequence). The CDR3 DNA reads as TGCAGTGCTAATCCGAAATTGAACACCGGGGAGCTGTTTTTT. Amino acids: CSANPKLNTGELFF.

This rearrangement joins TRBV4-1 to TRBJ1-1; 9 bases agree with TRBD1. Looked up from germline, CDR1 is MGHRA and CDR2 is YSYEKL. J was trimmed by 0 bases and V by 6 bases; bases with no gene match: 11. The CDR3 length is 17 residues. CDR3 sequence (DNA): TGCGCCAGCAGGCAGGGACAGGGTTTTCGCGTGAACACTGAAGCTTTCTTT. Its protein product is CASRQGQGFRVNTEAFF.

This clonotype was picked up a small number of times. V gene TRBV4-3 combines with J gene TRBJ2-2; D call uncertain. V lost 3 bases to trimming and J lost 6 bases, with 5 bases between them. There are 12 residues in the CDR3. Germline V CDR1 and CDR2: LGHNA, YSLEER. CDR3: CASSHLSGELFF. The CDR3 DNA follows: TGCGCCAGCAGCCACCTCTCCGGGGAGCTGTTTTTT.

The rearrangement links TRBV12-3 or TRBV12-4 to TRBJ2-1; 7 bases line up with TRBD1. The CDR3 extends over 15 amino acids. Trimming cost V 5 bases and J 0 bases; bases outside gene matches: 4. In DNA form, the CDR3 reads TGTGCCAGCAGTCTCACAGGGGCCTCCTACAATGAGCAGTTCTTC. Residues: CASSLTGASYNEQFF.

This clonotype was detected only a few times. The CDR3 DNA is TGTGCCAGCAGTCATCCTAGCGGGGGTACAGATACGCAGTATTTT. Translated, it gives CASSHPSGGTDTQYF. V and J are TRBV12-3 or TRBV12-4 and TRBJ2-3, with TRBD2 matching over 10 bases. Unmatched junction bases numbered 5, after V lost 5 bases and J lost 3 bases. This CDR3 is built from 15 residues.

This clonotype was detected a few times. At one end the junction does not follow the germline gene, possibly because of a read error. The J gene is TRBJ2-1, the V gene TRBV6-5; 10 bases fit TRBD1. This CDR3 contains 15 residues. Germline CDR1 MNHEY, CDR2 SVGAGI. CDR3 DNA: TGTGCCAGCAGTTATCCCGGGACAGGGGTGAATGGGCAGTTCTTC. Translating gives CASSYPGTGVNGQFF.

This clonotype occurred a few times. The rearrangement uses TRBV5-1 and TRBJ2-3, with 8 positions matching TRBD1. Germline V gives CDR1 SGHRS, CDR2 YFSETQ. Unmatched junction bases numbered 9, after V lost 3 bases and J lost 3 bases. This CDR3 has 16 amino acids. CDR3 region: CASSSEWTGTTDTQYF. In nucleotides, the CDR3 is TGCGCCAGCAGCTCGGAATGGACAGGGACAACAGATACGCAGTATTTT.

The table lists this clonotype with a few counts. The CDR3 DNA is TGTGCCAGCGGCCAAAGGGTCTACGAGCAGTACTTC. Translated, it gives CASGQRVYEQYF. The chain recombines TRBV7-9 with TRBJ2-7, with D uncertain. The CDR3 is 12 amino acids. V was clipped by 8 bases and J by 3 bases, with 11 bases between them. Germline-derived CDR1 and CDR2 are SEHNR and FQNEAQ (reference sequence). Full variable domain (rest looked up from reference TRBV7-9 and TRBJ2-7): DTGVSQNPRHKITKRGQNVTFRCDPISEHNRLYWYRQTLGQGPEFLTYFQNEAQLEKSRLLSDRFSAERPKGSFSTLEIQRTEQGDSAMYLCASGQRVYEQYFGPGTRLTVT.

This rearrangement joins TRBV7-2 to TRBJ1-2, with D tentatively TRBD1 (5 bases). V dropped 5 bases and J dropped 3 bases, with 10 bases sitting between them. This CDR3 region has 13 residues. The germline CDR1 and CDR2 sequences are SGHTA and FQGNSA. In DNA form, the CDR3 reads TGTGCCAGCAGCCCGGAGGGGTACTATGGCTACACCTTC. Protein: CASSPEGYYGYTF.

This clonotype has more than one count but fewer than ten. The chain has TRBV5-1 and TRBJ1-1, with no clear D. Trimming took off 7 bases at V and 1 base at J, with 11 bases between the two ends. Per the germline V gene, CDR1 is SGHRS and CDR2 is YFSETQ. The CDR3 length is 13 residues. CDR3 bases: TGCGCCAGCCGGCCGGCCGAGAACACTGAAGCTTTCTTT. This sequence encodes CASRPAENTEAFF. Looking up the rest from reference TRBV5-1 and TRBJ1-1 gives the full variable domain: KAGVTQTPRYLIKTRGQQVTLSCSPISGHRSVSWYQQTPGQGLQFLFEYFSETQRNKGNFPGRFSGRQFSNSRSEMNVSTLELGDSALYLCASRPAENTEAFFGQGTRLTVV.